Presented here are 19 T cell receptor beta chains from one specimen sequenced in a study of blood T cell repertoires in COVID-19. Generated by immunoSEQ multiplex PCR, the TCRdb table keeps only in-frame clones and is missing some. The data hold around 240,000 clones, with 70% to 90% observed a single time. Sequencing input: PBMCs or T cells enriched from blood (not recorded which). The receptors stem from a woman aged 45-65 years who had recovered from COVID-19.

Worth noting for this clone: The CDR3 ends on some other residue instead of the conserved phenylalanine or tryptophan, so this is likely a read error. It is unclear where the CDR3 begins or ends on the DNA, so no DNA is shown, and the CDR3 is as TCRdb lists it. The chain carries TRBV2 and TRBJ2-7; TRBD1, as called in the table, went unchecked against the DNA. Per germline, CDR1 SNHLY and CDR2 FYNNEI. The CDR3 region is 11 residues in length, termini included. CDR3 loop: CASSLRGTGPH.

The V call is TRBV3-1 (or the pseudogene TRBV3-2), the J call TRBJ2-5; 15 bases fit TRBD2. The J segment lost 7 bases and the V segment lost 5 bases, leaving 5 bases of the junction unmatched. There are 15 residues in the CDR3. Germline V gene data show CDR1 as LGHDT and CDR2 as YNNKEL (reference sequence). The CDR3 here is CASSGTSGRLGTQYF. Here the CDR3 DNA reads TGTGCCAGCAGCGGGACTAGCGGGAGGTTGGGGACCCAGTACTTC.

Worth noting for this clone: Mismatch with germline at one junction end may stem from a read error. The chain has TRBV7-7 and TRBJ1-1; D not certain. Germline V gene sequence: CDR1 SSHAT, CDR2 FNYEAQ (reference sequence). The CDR3 has 14 residues. CDR3 DNA sequence: TGTGCTAGCAGACCAGTTGGTGGGAACACTGAAGCTTTCTTT. Translation: CASRPVGGNTEAFF.

The chain is built from TRBV24-1 and TRBJ1-5; D remains ambiguous. CDR1 and CDR2 from the germline V gene are KGHDR and SFDVKD. V was shortened by 1 base and J by 7 bases, with 10 bases between the two germline ends. This CDR3 region has 14 residues. The DNA of the CDR3 is TGTGCCACCAGTGATTTTAATACAGACCAGCCCCAGCATTTT. Translating gives CATSDFNTDQPQHF.

The chain combines TRBV6-4 with TRBJ1-3; tentatively, D is TRBD1 (5 bases). This CDR3 comprises 15 residues. With 8 bases removed from V and 6 bases from J, the gap between germline ends came to 20 bases. The germline V gene has CDR1 MRHNA and CDR2 SNTAGT. The CDR3 protein is CASVCTGEKLNTIYF. Written as DNA, the CDR3 is TGTGCCAGCGTTTGCACAGGAGAAAAATTAAACACCATATATTTT.

The V gene is TRBV19, the J gene TRBJ1-6; D not resolved. V lost 6 bases, J lost 7 bases, and 19 bases lay in between. Per the germline V gene, CDR1 is LNHDA and CDR2 is SQIVND (reference sequence). This CDR3 has 16 residues. CDR3 residues: CASRSTQASYNSPLHF. CDR3 DNA: TGTGCCAGTAGATCCACTCAAGCTAGCTACAATTCACCCCTCCACTTT. The full variable domain, in which reference TRBV19 and TRBJ1-6 provide the parts outside the CDR3, is DGGITQSPKYLFRKEGQNVTLSCEQNLNHDAMYWYRQDPGQGLRLIYYSQIVNDFQKGDIAEGYSVSREKKESFPLTVTSAQKNPTAFYLCASRSTQASYNSPLHFGNGTRLTVT.

The chain joins TRBV9 to TRBJ2-7; TRBD2 aligns across 9 bases. Trimming at V came to 0 bases and at J to 3 bases, leaving 7 bases not matched to a gene. Looked up from germline, CDR1 is SGDLS and CDR2 is YYNGEE. CDR3 length: 16 amino acids. DNA of the CDR3: TGTGCCAGCAGCGTAGCTGTAGATAGCGGGAGCTACGAGCAGTACTTC. Its protein is CASSVAVDSGSYEQYF.

The rearrangement links TRBV6-5 to TRBJ2-7; the D is unclear. V was pared by 6 bases and J by 0 bases, with 15 bases between. This CDR3 has 15 residues. Germline CDR1 MNHEY, CDR2 SVGAGI. CDR3 nucleotide sequence: TGTGCCAGCAGCCCACAGTTCTCTTACTCCTACGAGCAGTACTTC. Translating gives CASSPQFSYSYEQYF.

The V gene is TRBV18, the J gene TRBJ2-2; possible D gene TRBD2, 6 bases. CDR1 and CDR2 from the germline V gene are KGHSH and LQKENI. The CDR3 length is 15 residues. Trimming removed 3 bases from V and 7 bases from J, with 15 bases in between. DNA of the CDR3: TGTGCCAGCTCACCCCGGGGGACCAGCGACGGGGAGCTGTTTTTT. The encoded protein is CASSPRGTSDGELFF.

The chain uses TRBV28 and TRBJ1-4; 8 bases map to TRBD1. This CDR3 is built from 14 residues. V lost 4 bases to trimming and J lost 5 bases; unmatched junction nucleotides: 3. Germline V gene sequence: CDR1 MDHEN, CDR2 SYDVKM. CDR3 nucleotide sequence: TGTGCCAGCAGTTCCGGGACAGGAAATGAAAAACTGTTTTTT. It yields the protein CASSSGTGNEKLFF.

This clone is a singleton in its sample. This chain connects TRBV5-1 to TRBJ2-7; D is perhaps TRBD1 (6 bases). The germline V gene encodes CDR1 SGHRS and CDR2 YFSETQ. The CDR3 contains 15 residues. The germline V and J ends were trimmed by 2 bases and 3 bases, with 15 bases remaining between them. The CDR3 DNA is TGCGCCAGCAGCTTCGCCGGGACAAAAAGCTACGAGCAGTACTTC. It is translated as CASSFAGTKSYEQYF. The whole variable domain, remainder taken from reference TRBV5-1 and TRBJ2-7, is KAGVTQTPRYLIKTRGQQVTLSCSPISGHRSVSWYQQTPGQGLQFLFEYFSETQRNKGNFPGRFSGRQFSNSRSEMNVSTLELGDSALYLCASSFAGTKSYEQYFGPGTRLTVT.

The gene calls are TRBV19 and TRBJ1-3; D ambiguous. The CDR3 contains 18 residues. Germline CDR1 is LNHDA and CDR2 is SQIVND (reference sequence). With 3 bases removed from V and 1 base from J, the gap between germline ends came to 19 bases. This CDR3 is CASSMGLEGTRSGNTIYF. The CDR3, as DNA: TGTGCCAGTAGTATGGGTTTGGAGGGAACAAGGTCTGGAAACACCATATATTTT.

A note on this clone: Other DNA sequences in the sample encode the same CDR3. The chain couples TRBV10-1 to TRBJ2-5; D is unclear. The V end was cut by 2 bases, the J end by 0 bases, with 4 bases between. Germline assignment: CDR1 WNHNN and CDR2 SYGVQD (reference sequence). This CDR3 is built from 13 residues. The CDR3 loop is CASSEGHQETQYF. The CDR3 DNA follows: TGCGCCAGCAGTGAGGGCCACCAAGAGACCCAGTACTTC.

V and J are TRBV6-5 and TRBJ2-7, with 11 bases aligning to TRBD2. V shed 4 bases and J 7 bases; nucleotides not matched to a gene: 9. From germline, CDR1 is MNHEY and CDR2 SVGAGI. The CDR3 loop spans 15 amino acids. For the CDR3, the DNA is TGTGCCAGCAGTTCCGGGACTAGCGGTTCTGAAGAGCAGTACTTC. This codes for CASSSGTSGSEEQYF.

The V gene is TRBV19, the J gene TRBJ1-4; possibly TRBD1 for D (6 bases). There are 15 residues in the CDR3. CDR1 LNHDA and CDR2 SQIVND come from the germline V gene (reference sequence). V lost 6 bases and J lost 7, with 18 bases in between. The CDR3 here is CASRSRDISLEKLFF. CDR3 coding DNA: TGTGCCAGTAGGTCCCGGGACATAAGTCTTGAAAAACTGTTTTTT.

The rearrangement links TRBV10-3 to TRBJ1-1; the match to TRBD1 covers 8 bases. V shed 6 bases, J shed 3 bases, and the junction held 18 bases outside the gene matches. Per the germline V gene, CDR1 is ENHRY and CDR2 is SYGVKD. This CDR3 contains 18 residues. CDR3 sequence reads: CAIREDREWGRSDTEAFF. The CDR3 nucleotides are TGTGCCATCAGGGAGGACAGGGAATGGGGAAGGTCGGACACTGAAGCTTTCTTT.

A few counts support this clone. The chain is built from TRBV7-8 and TRBJ1-3; maybe TRBD1 (5 bases). Trimming pared 1 base from V and 1 base from J, leaving 14 bases between. This CDR3 comprises 17 residues. From germline, CDR1 is SGHVS and CDR2 FQNEAQ. The CDR3 DNA is TGTGCCAGCAGCTTAGTTTTCGGGGGTGCATCTGGAAACACCATATATTTT. It is translated as CASSLVFGGASGNTIYF.

This chain connects TRBV5-6 to TRBJ1-5; D perhaps matches TRBD1 (5 bases). The V and J ends lost 1 base and 4 bases respectively, with 12 bases between them. This CDR3 has 15 amino acids. The germline V gene has CDR1 SGHDT and CDR2 YYEEEE. The CDR3 coding sequence is TGTGCCAGCAGCTTGTATGGGGCAGCAAATCAGCCCCAGCATTTT. Translating gives CASSLYGAANQPQHF.

This chain connects TRBV4-2 to TRBJ1-4; no reliable D call. CDR1 and CDR2 (germline): LGHNA, YNFKEQ. With 4 bases removed from V and 8 bases from J, the gap between germline ends came to 14 bases. The CDR3 totals 14 residues. CDR3 in amino acids: CASSPRRGREKLFF. The CDR3 DNA follows: TGTGCCAGCAGCCCTCGTCGCGGCCGGGAAAAACTGTTTTTT.